This T cell receptor (beta chain) derives from a study of control samples from healthy donors and cancer patients. Repertoires were generated with immunoSEQ multiplex PCR, while TCRdb's copy carries only in-frame clones and drops some. The sample yields under 60,000 clones, 85% to 95% seen once. Germline CDR1 is MNHEY and CDR2 is SMNVEV (reference sequence). CDR3 length: 13 amino acids. Trimming took 7 bases from V and 1 from J, leaving 10 bases between them. This chain uses TRBV27 with TRBJ1-1; no definite D call. The clonotype originates from a man in his thirties or forties in good health. The sequenced sample consisted of blood. CDR3 residues: CASNRGGNTEAFF. As DNA, the CDR3 is TGTGCCAGCAATCGGGGAGGGAACACTGAAGCTTTCTTT.